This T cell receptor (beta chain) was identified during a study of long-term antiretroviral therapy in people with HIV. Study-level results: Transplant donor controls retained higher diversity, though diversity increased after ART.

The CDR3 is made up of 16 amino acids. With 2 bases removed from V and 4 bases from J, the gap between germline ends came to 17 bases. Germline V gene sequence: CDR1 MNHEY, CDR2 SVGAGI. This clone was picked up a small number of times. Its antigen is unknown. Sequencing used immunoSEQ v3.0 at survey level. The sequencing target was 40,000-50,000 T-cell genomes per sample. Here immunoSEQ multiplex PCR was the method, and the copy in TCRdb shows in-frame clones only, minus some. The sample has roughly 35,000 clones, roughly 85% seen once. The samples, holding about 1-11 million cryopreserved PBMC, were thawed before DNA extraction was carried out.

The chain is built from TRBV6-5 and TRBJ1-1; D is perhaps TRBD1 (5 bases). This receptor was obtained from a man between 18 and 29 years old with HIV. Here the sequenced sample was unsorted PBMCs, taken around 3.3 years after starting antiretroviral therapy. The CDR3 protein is CASSYRQTTAPTEAFF. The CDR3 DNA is TGTGCCAGCAGTTACCGACAGACGACAGCCCCCACTGAAGCTTTCTTT.